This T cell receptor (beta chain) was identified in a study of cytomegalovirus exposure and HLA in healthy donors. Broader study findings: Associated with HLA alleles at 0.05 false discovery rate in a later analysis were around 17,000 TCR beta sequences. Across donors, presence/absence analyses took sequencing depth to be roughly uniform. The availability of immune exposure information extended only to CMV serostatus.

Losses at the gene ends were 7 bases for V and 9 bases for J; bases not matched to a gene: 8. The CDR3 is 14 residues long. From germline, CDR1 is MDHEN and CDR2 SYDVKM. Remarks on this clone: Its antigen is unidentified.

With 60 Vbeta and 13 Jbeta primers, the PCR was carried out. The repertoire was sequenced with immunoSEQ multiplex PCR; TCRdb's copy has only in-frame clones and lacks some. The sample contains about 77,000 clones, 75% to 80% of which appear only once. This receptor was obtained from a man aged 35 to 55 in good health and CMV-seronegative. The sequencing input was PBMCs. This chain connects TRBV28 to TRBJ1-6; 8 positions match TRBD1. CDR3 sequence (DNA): TGTGCCAGCACCACCGGACAGGGAAGTTCACCCCTCCACTTT. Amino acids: CASTTGQGSSPLHF. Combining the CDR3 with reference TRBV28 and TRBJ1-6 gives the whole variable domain DVKVTQSSRYLVKRTGEKVFLECVQDMDHENMFWYRQDPGLGLRLIYFSYDVKMKEKGDIPEGYSVSREKKERFSLILESASTNQTSMYLCASTTGQGSSPLHFGNGTRLTVT.